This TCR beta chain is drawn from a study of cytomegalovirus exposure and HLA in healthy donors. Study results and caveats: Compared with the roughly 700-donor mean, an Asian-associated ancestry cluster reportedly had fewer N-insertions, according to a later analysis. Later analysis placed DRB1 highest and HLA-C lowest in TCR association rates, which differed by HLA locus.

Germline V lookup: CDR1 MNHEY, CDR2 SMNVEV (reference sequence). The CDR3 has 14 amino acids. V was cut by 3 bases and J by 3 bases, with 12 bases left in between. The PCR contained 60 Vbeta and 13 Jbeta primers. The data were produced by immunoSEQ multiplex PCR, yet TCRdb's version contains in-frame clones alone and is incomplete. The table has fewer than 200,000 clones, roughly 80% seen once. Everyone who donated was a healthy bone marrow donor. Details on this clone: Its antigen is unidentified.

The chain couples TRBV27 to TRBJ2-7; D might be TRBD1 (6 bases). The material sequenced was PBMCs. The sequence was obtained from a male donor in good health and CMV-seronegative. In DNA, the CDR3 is TGTGCCAGCAGTTTTCAGGGGCCGAGCTACGAGCAGTACTTC. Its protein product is CASSFQGPSYEQYF.